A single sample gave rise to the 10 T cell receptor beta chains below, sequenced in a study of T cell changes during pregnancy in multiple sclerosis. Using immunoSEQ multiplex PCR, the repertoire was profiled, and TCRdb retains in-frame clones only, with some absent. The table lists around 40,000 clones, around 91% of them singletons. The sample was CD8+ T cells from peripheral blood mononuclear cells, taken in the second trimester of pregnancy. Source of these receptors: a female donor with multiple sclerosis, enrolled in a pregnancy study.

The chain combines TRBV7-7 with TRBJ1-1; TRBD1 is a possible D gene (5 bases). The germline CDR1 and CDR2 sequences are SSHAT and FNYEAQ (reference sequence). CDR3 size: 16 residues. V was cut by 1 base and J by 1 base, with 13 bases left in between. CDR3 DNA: TGTGCCAGCAGCTTAGGAGCGGGGCGAGGGAACACTGAAGCTTTCTTT. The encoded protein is CASSLGAGRGNTEAFF.

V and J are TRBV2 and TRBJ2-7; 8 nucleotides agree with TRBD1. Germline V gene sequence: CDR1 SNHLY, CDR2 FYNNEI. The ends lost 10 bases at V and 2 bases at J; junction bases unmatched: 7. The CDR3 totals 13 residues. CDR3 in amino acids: CATNRGLTYEQYF. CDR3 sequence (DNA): TGTGCCACCAACAGGGGGTTAACCTACGAGCAGTACTTC.

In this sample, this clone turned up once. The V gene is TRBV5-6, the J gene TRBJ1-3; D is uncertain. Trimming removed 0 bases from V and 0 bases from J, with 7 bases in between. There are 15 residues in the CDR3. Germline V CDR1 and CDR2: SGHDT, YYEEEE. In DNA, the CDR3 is TGTGCCAGCAGCTTGGGCCGGGTCTCTGGAAACACCATATATTTT. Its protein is CASSLGRVSGNTIYF.

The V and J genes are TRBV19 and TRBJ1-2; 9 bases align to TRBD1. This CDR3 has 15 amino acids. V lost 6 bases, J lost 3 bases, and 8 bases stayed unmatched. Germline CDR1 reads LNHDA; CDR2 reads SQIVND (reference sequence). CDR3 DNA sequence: TGTGCCAGTAGCCTAACCGGACAGGGGTACTATGGCTACACCTTC. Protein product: CASSLTGQGYYGYTF. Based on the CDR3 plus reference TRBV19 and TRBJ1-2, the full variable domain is DGGITQSPKYLFRKEGQNVTLSCEQNLNHDAMYWYRQDPGQGLRLIYYSQIVNDFQKGDIAEGYSVSREKKESFPLTVTSAQKNPTAFYLCASSLTGQGYYGYTFGSGTRLTVV.

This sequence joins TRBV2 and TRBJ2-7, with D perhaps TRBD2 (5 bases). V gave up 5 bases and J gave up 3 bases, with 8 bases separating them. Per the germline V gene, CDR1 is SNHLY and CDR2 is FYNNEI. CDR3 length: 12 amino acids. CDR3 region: CASSFGGYEQYF. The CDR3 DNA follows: TGTGCCAGCAGTTTTGGAGGCTACGAGCAGTACTTC.

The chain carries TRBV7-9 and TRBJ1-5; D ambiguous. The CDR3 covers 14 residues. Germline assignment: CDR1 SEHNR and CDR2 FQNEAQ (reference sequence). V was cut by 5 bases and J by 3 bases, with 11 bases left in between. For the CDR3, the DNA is TGTGCCAGCAGCCTCGCGGGGAACAATCAGCCCCAGCATTTT. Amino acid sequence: CASSLAGNNQPQHF.

CDR3 amino acids: CASSPGTPGAFF. The CDR3 DNA is TGTGCCAGCAGCCCGGGGACTCCTGGGGCTTTCTTT. The V and J genes are TRBV25-1 and TRBJ1-1; possibly TRBD1 for D (5 bases). Germline-derived CDR1 and CDR2 are MGHDK and SYGVNS. Trimming cost V 6 bases and J 11 bases, with 16 bases left between them. The CDR3 is made up of 12 amino acids.

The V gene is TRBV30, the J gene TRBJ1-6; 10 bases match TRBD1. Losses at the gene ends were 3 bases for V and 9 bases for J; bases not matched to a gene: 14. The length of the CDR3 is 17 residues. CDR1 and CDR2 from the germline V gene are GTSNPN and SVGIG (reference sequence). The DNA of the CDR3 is TGTGCCTGGAGAGAAGGGACAGGGGTAAAATGGGGTTCACCCCTCCACTTT. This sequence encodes CAWREGTGVKWGSPLHF.

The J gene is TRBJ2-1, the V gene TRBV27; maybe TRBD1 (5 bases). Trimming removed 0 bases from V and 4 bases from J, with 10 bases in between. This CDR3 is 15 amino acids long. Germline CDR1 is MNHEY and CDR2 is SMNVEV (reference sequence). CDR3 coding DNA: TGTGCCAGCAGTTTATCCGCGGCAGGGTACAATGAGCAGTTCTTC. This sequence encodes CASSLSAAGYNEQFF.

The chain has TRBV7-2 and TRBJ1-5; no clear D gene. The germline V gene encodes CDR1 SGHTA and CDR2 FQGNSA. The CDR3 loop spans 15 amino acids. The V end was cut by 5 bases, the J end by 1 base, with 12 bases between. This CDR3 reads CASSPGEGSNQPQHF. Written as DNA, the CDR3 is TGTGCCAGCAGCCCCGGTGAGGGAAGCAATCAGCCCCAGCATTTT.